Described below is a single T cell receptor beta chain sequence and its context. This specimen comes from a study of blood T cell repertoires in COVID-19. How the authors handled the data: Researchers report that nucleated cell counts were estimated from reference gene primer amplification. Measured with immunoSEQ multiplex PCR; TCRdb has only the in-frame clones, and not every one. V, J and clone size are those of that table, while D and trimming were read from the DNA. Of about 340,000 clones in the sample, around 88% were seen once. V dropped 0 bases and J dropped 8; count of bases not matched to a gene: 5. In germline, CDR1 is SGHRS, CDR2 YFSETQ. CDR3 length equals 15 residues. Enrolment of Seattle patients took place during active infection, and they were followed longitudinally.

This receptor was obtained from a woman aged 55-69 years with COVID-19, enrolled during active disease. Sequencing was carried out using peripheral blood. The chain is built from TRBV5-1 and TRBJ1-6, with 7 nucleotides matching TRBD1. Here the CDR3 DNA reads TGCGCCAGCAGCTTGGTAGGCAGGGGGTATTCACCCCTCCACTTT. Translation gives CASSLVGRGYSPLHF.